A selection of T cell receptor beta chains follows, all from one sample in a study of CD8 T cells in Susac syndrome. TCRdb analysed the immunoSEQ multiplex PCR reads with MiXCR anew, one entry per CDR3 protein. The sample yields roughly 250,000 distinct CDR3 sequences, 90% to 96% seen once. Source material: CD4+ T cells from PBMCs. The source of these receptors is a human donor with Susac syndrome. Both conserved end residues are part of each CDR3. A D gene is named only where the DNA matches it firmly. The size of a clone is reported for some rows only, either as once, few or many, or as a class for expanded clones.

D	size	V	length	J	DNA	CDR3
TRBD1	-	TRBV12-3/TRBV12-4	14	TRBJ1-1	TGTGCCAGCAGGACGGACAGGGCGAACACTGAAGCTTTCTTT	CASRTDRANTEAFF
-	-	TRBV12-3/TRBV12-4	16	TRBJ2-1	TGTGCCAGCAGTTTCGGTCAAGCGGGCTATTCGGGGGAGCAGTTCTTC	CASSFGQAGYSGEQFF
TRBD2	-	TRBV7-8	18	TRBJ2-2	TGTGCCAGCAGCTTAGGACCAGGACTAGCGGGGGAGACCGGGGAGCTGTTTTTT	CASSLGPGLAGETGELFF
-	once	TRBV5-4	16	TRBJ2-2	TGTGCCAGCAGCCCCTCTTTGACGGGGGCCTCCGGGGAGCTGTTTTTT	CASSPSLTGASGELFF
TRBD1	-	TRBV3-1	13	TRBJ2-4	TGTGCCAGCAGCCAATTACAGGGGCGCCCCCAGTACTTC	CASSQLQGRPQYF
-	-	TRBV6-6	16	TRBJ1-5	TGTGCCAGCAGTACAACTTGGACAGATAGCAATCAGCCCCAGCATTTT	CASSTTWTDSNQPQHF
-	-	TRBV7-9	15	TRBJ2-2	TGTGCCAGCAGCCCCCTGGACGAGAACACCGGGGAGCTGTTTTTT	CASSPLDENTGELFF
-	once	TRBV29-1	13	TRBJ2-4	TGCAGCGCCGTTAGTGGAGCGGGAAACATTCAGTACTTC	CSAVSGAGNIQYF
-	once	TRBV4-1	18	TRBJ2-1	TGCGCCAGCAGCCGAATGCCGGGACTCAATGGTCATGGCAATGAGCAGTTCTTC	CASSRMPGLNGHGNEQFF
TRBD1	-	TRBV28	15	TRBJ1-5	TGTGCCAGCAGTTCCCCGGACAGGGCTCATGGGGCCCAGCATTTT	CASSSPDRAHGAQHF
-	once	TRBV3-1	14	TRBJ1-2	TGTGCCAGCAGCTCTCGGGGAGTGAACTATGGCTACACCTTC	CASSSRGVNYGYTF
TRBD2	-	TRBV2	12	TRBJ2-7	TGTGCCAGCAGCGGGGGAGGGCTCGAGCAGTACTTC	CASSGGGLEQYF
TRBD2	-	TRBV3-1	15	TRBJ2-7	TGTGCCAGCAGCCAAGATACTAGCGGGAGACACGAGCAGTACTTC	CASSQDTSGRHEQYF
-	-	TRBV9	13	TRBJ1-5	TGTGCCAGCAGCGTAGTCCCCAATCAGCCCCAGCATTTT	CASSVVPNQPQHF
-	-	TRBV29-1	16	TRBJ2-5	TGCAGCGTTGAAGCCGAAGAAGAGACCCAGAGGGAGACCCAGTACTTC	CSVEAEEETQRETQYF
-	-	TRBV29-1	12	TRBJ1-2	TGCAGCGTTGTCACGGCTCGCTATGGCTACACCTTC	CSVVTARYGYTF
-	-	TRBV7-9	12	TRBJ1-1	TGTGCCAGCAGTGGGTTGAACACTGAAGCTTTCTTT	CASSGLNTEAFF
TRBD2	-	TRBV20-1	16	TRBJ2-5	TGCAGTGCTACGACTAGCGGGAGAGGGTTTCAAGAGACCCAGTACTTC	CSATTSGRGFQETQYF
-	-	TRBV9	18	TRBJ2-6	TGTGCCAGCAGCCCACGACGCGTGCTCATAATGGAGGCCAACGTCCTGACTTTC	CASSPRRVLIMEANVLTF
-	-	TRBV3-1	15	TRBJ1-2	TGTGCCAGCAGCCAAGGGGTCCCGACTAACTATGGCTACACCTTC	CASSQGVPTNYGYTF
-	-	TRBV20-1	12	TRBJ1-1	TGCAGTGCAAGCCAGGACGACACTGAAGCTTTCTTT	CSASQDDTEAFF
-	-	TRBV30	15	TRBJ2-3	TGTGCCTGGAAGTTAGCGGGCGGGGGCCCAGATACGCAGTATTTT	CAWKLAGGGPDTQYF
-	-	TRBV29-1	14	TRBJ1-1	TGCAGCGTCGTAAACCAGGGGCTGAACACTGAAGCTTTCTTT	CSVVNQGLNTEAFF
-	-	TRBV7-8	14	TRBJ1-5	TGTGCCAGCAGCCGAGCGTTGAGCAATCAGCCCCAGCATTTT	CASSRALSNQPQHF
-	-	TRBV2	13	TRBJ2-1	TGTGCCAGCAAAAAGCAGGCTTACAATGAGCAGTTCTTC	CASKKQAYNEQFF
TRBD1	-	TRBV5-1	13	TRBJ1-2	TGCGCCAGTGGGACAGGGGCGTACTATGGCTACACCTTC	CASGTGAYYGYTF
-	-	TRBV6-6	12	TRBJ2-7	TGTGCCAGCAGGATACCTACAGGCGAGCAGTACTTC	CASRIPTGEQYF
-	once	TRBV6-6	10	TRBJ1-2	TGTGCCAGCGAGGGGGAAGGCTACACCTTC	CASEGEGYTF
-	-	TRBV24-1	14	TRBJ2-1	TGTGCCACCAGTGACTCCCGGGACAACAATGAGCAGTTCTTC	CATSDSRDNNEQFF
-	-	TRBV24-1	15	TRBJ2-1	TGTGCCACCAGTGGGGGCCCATTTGAGGACAATGAGCAGTTCTTC	CATSGGPFEDNEQFF
TRBD2	-	TRBV20-1	14	TRBJ2-7	TGCAGCACGGGACTAGCGAGCCGGGGGTACGAGCAGTACTTC	CSTGLASRGYEQYF
TRBD1	-	TRBV4-1	15	TRBJ1-5	TGCGCCAGCAGGCCGGACAGGGTTAGCAATCAGCCCCAGCATTTT	CASRPDRVSNQPQHF
-	once	TRBV4-1	13	TRBJ2-1	TGCGCCAGCAGCCTACTAGCTGGGAATGAGCAGTTCTTC	CASSLLAGNEQFF
TRBD2	once	TRBV18	20	TRBJ2-1	TGTGCCAGCTCACCGCTTGGGACTAGCGGGAGCCCTAGCTCCTACAATGAGCAGTTCTTC	CASSPLGTSGSPSSYNEQFF
TRBD1	-	TRBV11-2	16	TRBJ1-2	TGTGCCAGCAGCTTAGATAGCGGACAGGAGGGCTATGGCTACACCTTC	CASSLDSGQEGYGYTF
TRBD1	-	TRBV5-6	16	TRBJ1-2	TGTGCCAGCAGCTTGATAAGGGGGCGCTTCGACTATGGCTACACCTTC	CASSLIRGRFDYGYTF
TRBD2	once	TRBV4-1	15	TRBJ2-3	TGCGCCAGTGCTCTAGCGGGATCCCTAGGCGATACGCAGTATTTT	CASALAGSLGDTQYF
-	-	TRBV12-3/TRBV12-4	12	TRBJ1-1	TGTGCCAGCATGGGGGAGGTCACTGAAGCTTTCTTT	CASMGEVTEAFF
TRBD2	-	TRBV20-1	21	TRBJ2-1	TGCAGTGCTAGAGGATCCCTAGCGGGAGGGTCCCTGATAAGCTCCTACAATGAGCAGTTCTTC	CSARGSLAGGSLISSYNEQFF
-	-	TRBV14	16	TRBJ2-5	TGTGCCAGCAGCCAAGAAGGGCCGGGGTTTCTTGAGACCCAGTACTTC	CASSQEGPGFLETQYF
TRBD2	few	TRBV7-9	16	TRBJ2-5	TGTGCCAGCAGCTTAGGGAGCGGGGGAGGTCAAGAGACCCAGTACTTC	CASSLGSGGGQETQYF
-	-	TRBV18	13	TRBJ1-1	TGTGCCAGCTCCTACGTTTGGGAGCTTGAAGCTTTCTTT	CASSYVWELEAFF
-	-	TRBV12-5	14	TRBJ2-3	TGTGCTAGTGGTTTGGCACTATCCCCTTATACGCAGTATTTT	CASGLALSPYTQYF
TRBD2	-	TRBV7-2	15	TRBJ2-1	TGTGCCAGCGGGGATAGCGGGACGAGGTATGATGAGCAGTTCTTC	CASGDSGTRYDEQFF
-	-	TRBV7-3	13	TRBJ2-1	TGTGCCAGCAGCCGCGGTGACTACAATGAGCAGTTCTTC	CASSRGDYNEQFF
-	-	TRBV30	14	TRBJ2-5	TGTGCCTGGGCCCCCGGGACGGAACAAGAGACCCAGTACTTC	CAWAPGTEQETQYF
-	-	TRBV25-1	16	TRBJ2-1	TGTGCCAGCAGTGGAACCACAGGGAATCCTACAGATGAGCAGTTCTTC	CASSGTTGNPTDEQFF
-	-	TRBV9	14	TRBJ2-7	TGTGCCAGCAGCGTAGCTCCCAGCGTCTACGAGCAGTACTTC	CASSVAPSVYEQYF
-	-	TRBV30	11	TRBJ2-1	TGTGCCTGGACTTCCTACAATGAGCAGTTCTTC	CAWTSYNEQFF
TRBD1	-	TRBV29-1	16	TRBJ2-3	TGCAGCGTTGCAACCCCAGGGACAGGGGCGACAGATACGCAGTATTTT	CSVATPGTGATDTQYF
-	once	TRBV19	12	TRBJ1-5	TGTGCCAGTAGTACCCTTGGGCAGCCCCAGCATTTT	CASSTLGQPQHF
TRBD1	-	TRBV27	15	TRBJ1-1	TGTGCCAGCAAAAGGCAGGGGGCGCAGGACACTGAAGCTTTCTTT	CASKRQGAQDTEAFF
-	-	TRBV7-9	13	TRBJ2-6	TGTGCCGGGGGAGCCTCTGGGGCCAACGTCCTGACTTTC	CAGGASGANVLTF